One sample yielded the 11 T cell receptor beta chains listed below, sequenced in a study of T cell responses to AZD1222 COVID-19 vaccine. The table came from immunoSEQ multiplex PCR; TCRdb's copy has only in-frame clones and leaves some out. The sample lists tens of thousands of clones; roughly 80% were seen once. The sample here was peripheral blood, taken on day 0 of AZD1222 vaccination. Source of these receptors: an adult in good health.

The chain is built from TRBV12-5 and TRBJ1-2; D is unresolved. The CDR3 is made up of 16 amino acids. CDR1 and CDR2 (germline): LGHNT, FRNRAP. V was pared by 2 bases and J by 3 bases, with 16 bases between. The DNA for the CDR3 is TGTGCTAGTGGTTTGACGTCGATCGAATGGCACTATGGCTACACCTTC. This encodes CASGLTSIEWHYGYTF.

The chain couples TRBV19 to TRBJ1-5, with D unclear. Trimming shortened V by 3 bases and J by 0 bases, and 9 bases separated the two germline ends. CDR1 is LNHDA, CDR2 SQIVND, per germline (reference sequence). The CDR3 contains 15 residues. CDR3 coding DNA: TGTGCCAGTAGTATGGGAGGGTTTAGCAATCAGCCCCAGCATTTT. This sequence encodes CASSMGGFSNQPQHF.

This clone has more than one count but fewer than ten. The rearrangement joins TRBV7-2 to TRBJ1-6; the match to TRBD1 covers 8 bases. J gave up 4 bases and V 4 bases, and 9 bases lay outside the gene matches. Germline CDR1 SGHTA, CDR2 FQGNSA. The CDR3 spans 17 residues. CDR3 in amino acids: CASSYLPGQAYNSPLHF. The CDR3 nucleotides read TGTGCCAGCAGCTACCTACCGGGACAGGCATATAATTCACCCCTCCACTTT.

The chain uses TRBV6-5 and TRBJ1-2; 7 bases fit TRBD1. The CDR3 has 13 amino acids. J lost 4 bases, V lost 4 bases, and 3 bases had no gene match. Germline CDR1 reads MNHEY; CDR2 reads SVGAGI. Here the CDR3 reads CASSFTGAYGYTF. CDR3 bases: TGTGCCAGCAGTTTCACAGGGGCCTATGGCTACACCTTC.

This clone was picked up a small number of times. V is TRBV5-5 and J is TRBJ1-5; the D gene is possibly TRBD1 (5 bases). The CDR3 has 14 amino acids. Germline CDR1 and CDR2: SGHKS and YYEKEE (reference sequence). Trimming removed 3 bases at V and 4 bases at J, with 11 bases between. The CDR3 DNA is TGTGCCAGCAGCTCCATGGGGGGAAATCAGCCCCAGCATTTT. This gives the protein CASSSMGGNQPQHF.

The rearrangement links TRBV6-5 to TRBJ2-2; 8 nucleotides match TRBD1. The V segment lost 7 bases and the J segment 5 bases; nucleotides outside the gene matches: 9. The CDR3 is made up of 15 amino acids. Germline CDR1 MNHEY, CDR2 SVGAGI. The CDR3 region is CASTDRGQNTGELFF. In DNA, the CDR3 is TGTGCCAGCACCGACAGGGGACAGAATACCGGGGAGCTGTTTTTT.

This clone was seen once. The rearrangement links TRBV6-5 to TRBJ1-2; D perhaps matches TRBD1 (6 bases). Germline lookup yields CDR1 MNHEY and CDR2 SVGAGI. Between the trimmed V and J ends, which lost 2 bases and 4 bases, there was a span of 11 bases. This CDR3 spans 14 amino acids. The CDR3 sequence: CASSYLQGSYGYTF. CDR3 coding DNA: TGTGCCAGCAGTTACCTTCAGGGGTCCTATGGCTACACCTTC.

In this sample, this clone turned up a few times. The chain uses TRBV7-2 and TRBJ2-7; D gene ambiguous. Germline CDR1 reads SGHTA; CDR2 reads FQGNSA. The CDR3 has 14 residues. The ends were cut back, 3 bases at V and 4 bases at J, with 13 bases in the middle. The CDR3 DNA is TGTGCCAGCAGCTTTCTCCCGGACGGGTACGAGCAGTACTTC. This codes for CASSFLPDGYEQYF.

Here the CDR3 reads CASSPITDTQYF. CDR3 bases: TGTGCCAGCAGCCCCATCACAGATACGCAGTATTTT. The chain links TRBV5-5 to TRBJ2-3; D is ambiguous. Trimming removed 4 bases from V and 2 bases from J, with 5 bases in between. The CDR3 runs 12 residues. Looked up from germline, CDR1 is SGHKS and CDR2 is YYEKEE (reference sequence). The full variable domain, with the rest looked up from reference TRBV5-5 and TRBJ2-3, is DAGVTQSPTHLIKTRGQQVTLRCSPISGHKSVSWYQQVLGQGPQFIFQYYEKEERGRGNFPDRFSARQFPNYSSELNVNALLLGDSALYLCASSPITDTQYFGPGTRLTVL.

This sequence joins TRBV5-1 and TRBJ2-1; 8 nucleotides match TRBD2. CDR3 size: 15 residues. Unmatched junction bases numbered 4, after V lost 1 base and J lost 4 bases. Germline V gene lookup returns CDR1 SGHRS and CDR2 YFSETQ. The CDR3 here is CASSLTSGSYNEQFF. The CDR3 coding sequence is TGCGCCAGCAGCTTGACCAGCGGGAGTTACAATGAGCAGTTCTTC.

The rearrangement joins TRBV11-3 to TRBJ1-1; D may be TRBD1 (6 bases). V was shortened by 0 bases and J by 8 bases, with 7 bases between the two germline ends. Germline CDR1 and CDR2: SGHNT and YENEEA. The CDR3 has 12 amino acids. CDR3 loop: CASSLDQGEAFF. The CDR3 region has the DNA TGTGCCAGCAGCTTAGACCAGGGGGAAGCTTTCTTT.